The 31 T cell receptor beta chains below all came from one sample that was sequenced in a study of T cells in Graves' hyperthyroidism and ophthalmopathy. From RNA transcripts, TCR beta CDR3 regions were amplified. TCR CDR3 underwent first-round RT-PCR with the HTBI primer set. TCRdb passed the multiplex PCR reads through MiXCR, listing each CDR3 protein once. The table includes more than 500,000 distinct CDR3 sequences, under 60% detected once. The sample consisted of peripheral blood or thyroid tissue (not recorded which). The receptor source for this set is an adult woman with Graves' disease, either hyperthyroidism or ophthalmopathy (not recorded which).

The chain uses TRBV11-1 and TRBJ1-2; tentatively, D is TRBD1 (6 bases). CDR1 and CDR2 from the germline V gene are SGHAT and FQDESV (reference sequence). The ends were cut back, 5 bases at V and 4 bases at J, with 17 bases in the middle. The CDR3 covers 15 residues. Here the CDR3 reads CASSRASDSPYGYTF. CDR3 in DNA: TGTGCCAGCAGCCGCGCTTCGGACAGCCCCTATGGCTACACCTTC.

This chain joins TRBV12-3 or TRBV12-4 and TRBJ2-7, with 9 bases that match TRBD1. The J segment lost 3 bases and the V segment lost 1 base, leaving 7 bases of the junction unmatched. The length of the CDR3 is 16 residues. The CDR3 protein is CASSLDGTGNRYEQYF. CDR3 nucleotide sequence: TGTGCCAGCAGTTTAGATGGGACAGGGAATCGCTACGAGCAGTACTTC.

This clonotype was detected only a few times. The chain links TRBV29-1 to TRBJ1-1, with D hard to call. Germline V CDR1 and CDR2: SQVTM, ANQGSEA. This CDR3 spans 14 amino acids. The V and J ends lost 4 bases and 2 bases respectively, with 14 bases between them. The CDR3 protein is CSVVPLRGNTEAFF. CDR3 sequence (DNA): TGCAGCGTTGTTCCGCTTCGTGGAAACACTGAAGCTTTCTTT.

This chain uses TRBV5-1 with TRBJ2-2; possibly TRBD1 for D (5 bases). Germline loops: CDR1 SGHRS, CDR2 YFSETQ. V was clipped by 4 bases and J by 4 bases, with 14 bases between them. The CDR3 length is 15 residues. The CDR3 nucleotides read TGCGCCAGCAGCGCGGACATGAGCTCCACCGGGGAGCTGTTTTTT. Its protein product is CASSADMSSTGELFF.

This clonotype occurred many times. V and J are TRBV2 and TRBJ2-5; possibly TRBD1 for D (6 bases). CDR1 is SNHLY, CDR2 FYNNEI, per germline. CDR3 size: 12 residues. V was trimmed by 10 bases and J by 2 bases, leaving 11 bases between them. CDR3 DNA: TGTGCCACAAGGACAGTACAAGAGACCCAGTACTTC. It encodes CATRTVQETQYF. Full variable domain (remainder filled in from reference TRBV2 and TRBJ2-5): EPEVTQTPSHQVTQMGQEVILRCVPISNHLYFYWYRQILGQKVEFLVSFYNNEISEKSEIFDDQFSVERPDGSNFTLKIRSTKLEDSAMYFCATRTVQETQYFGPGTRLLVL.

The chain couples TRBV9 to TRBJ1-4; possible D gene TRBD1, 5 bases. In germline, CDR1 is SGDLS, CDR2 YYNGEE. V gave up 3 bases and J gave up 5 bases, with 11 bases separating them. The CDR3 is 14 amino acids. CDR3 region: CASSGDGTNEKLFF. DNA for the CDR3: TGTGCCAGCAGCGGAGATGGGACCAATGAAAAACTGTTTTTT. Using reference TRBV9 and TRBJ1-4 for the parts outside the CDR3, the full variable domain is DSGVTQTPKHLITATGQRVTLRCSPRSGDLSVYWYQQSLDQGLQFLIQYYNGEERAKGNILERFSAQQFPDLHSELNLSSLELGDSALYFCASSGDGTNEKLFFGSGTQLSVL.

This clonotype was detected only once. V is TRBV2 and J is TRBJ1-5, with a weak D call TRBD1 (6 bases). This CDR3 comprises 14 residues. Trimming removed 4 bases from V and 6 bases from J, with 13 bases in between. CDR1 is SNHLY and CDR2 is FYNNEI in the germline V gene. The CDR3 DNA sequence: TGTGCCAGCAGTGTGGGGGGCCTGGGTCAGCCCCAGCATTTT. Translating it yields CASSVGGLGQPQHF.

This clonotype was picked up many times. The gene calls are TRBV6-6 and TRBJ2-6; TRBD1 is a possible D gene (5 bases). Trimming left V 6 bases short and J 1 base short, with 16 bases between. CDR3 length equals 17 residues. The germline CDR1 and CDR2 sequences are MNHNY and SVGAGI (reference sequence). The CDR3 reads CASRRRASSSGANVLTF. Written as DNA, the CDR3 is TGTGCCAGCAGACGCAGGGCCTCCTCGTCTGGGGCCAACGTCCTGACTTTC.

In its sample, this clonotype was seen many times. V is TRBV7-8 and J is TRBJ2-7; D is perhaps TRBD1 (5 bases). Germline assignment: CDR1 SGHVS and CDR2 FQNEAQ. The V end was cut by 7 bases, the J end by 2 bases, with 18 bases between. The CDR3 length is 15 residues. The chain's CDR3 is CASIDVRGITYEQYF. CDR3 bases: TGTGCCAGCATCGACGTTAGGGGCATCACCTACGAGCAGTACTTC.

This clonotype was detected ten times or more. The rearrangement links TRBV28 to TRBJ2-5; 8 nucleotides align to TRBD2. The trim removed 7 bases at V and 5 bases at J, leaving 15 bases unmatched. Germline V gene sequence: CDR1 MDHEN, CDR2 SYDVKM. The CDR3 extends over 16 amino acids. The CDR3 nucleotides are TGTGCCAGCACCGGGGTAGCGGGAAAGGCAGGGGAGACCCAGTACTTC. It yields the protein CASTGVAGKAGETQYF.

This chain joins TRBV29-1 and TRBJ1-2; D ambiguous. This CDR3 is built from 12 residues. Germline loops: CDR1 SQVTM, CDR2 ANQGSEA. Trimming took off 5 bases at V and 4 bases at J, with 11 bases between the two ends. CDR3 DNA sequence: TGCAGCGTTACCCAGCGACTCTATGGCTACACCTTC. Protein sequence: CSVTQRLYGYTF. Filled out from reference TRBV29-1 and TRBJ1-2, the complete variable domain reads SAVISQKPSRDICQRGTSLTIQCQVDSQVTMMFWYRQQPGQSLTLIATANQGSEATYESGFVIDKFPISRPNLTFSTLTVSNMSPEDSSIYLCSVTQRLYGYTFGSGTRLTVV.

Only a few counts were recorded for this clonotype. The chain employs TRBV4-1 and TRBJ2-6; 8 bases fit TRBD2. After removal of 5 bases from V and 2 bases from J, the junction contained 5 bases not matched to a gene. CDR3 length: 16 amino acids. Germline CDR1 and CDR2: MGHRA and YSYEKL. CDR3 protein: CASSSTGGAGANVLTF. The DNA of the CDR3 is TGCGCCAGCAGCTCTACGGGGGGGGCTGGGGCCAACGTCCTGACTTTC.

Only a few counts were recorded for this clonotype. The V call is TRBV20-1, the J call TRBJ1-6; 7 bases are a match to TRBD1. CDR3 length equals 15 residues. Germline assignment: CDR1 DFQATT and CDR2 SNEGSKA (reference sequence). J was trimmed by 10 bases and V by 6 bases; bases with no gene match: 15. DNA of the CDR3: TGCAGTGCCCTGGGGACCCGTCGACAGGGATCACCCCTCCACTTT. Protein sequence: CSALGTRRQGSPLHF.

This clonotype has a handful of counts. The CDR3 coding sequence is TGCAGCGTCTCGGACAGGGAGACCTACGAGCAGTACTTC. Translation gives CSVSDRETYEQYF. The chain joins TRBV29-1 to TRBJ2-7; 8 nucleotides agree with TRBD1. The CDR3 totals 13 residues. J was trimmed by 2 bases and V by 6 bases; bases with no gene match: 6. The germline gives CDR1 SQVTM, CDR2 ANQGSEA.

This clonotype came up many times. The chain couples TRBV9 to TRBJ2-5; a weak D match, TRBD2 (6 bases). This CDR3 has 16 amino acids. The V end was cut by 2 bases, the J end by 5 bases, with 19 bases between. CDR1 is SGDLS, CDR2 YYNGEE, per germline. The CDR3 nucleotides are TGTGCCAGCAGCGTTTCACCGCGGGGCCAGCGGGAGACCCAGTACTTC. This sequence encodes CASSVSPRGQRETQYF.

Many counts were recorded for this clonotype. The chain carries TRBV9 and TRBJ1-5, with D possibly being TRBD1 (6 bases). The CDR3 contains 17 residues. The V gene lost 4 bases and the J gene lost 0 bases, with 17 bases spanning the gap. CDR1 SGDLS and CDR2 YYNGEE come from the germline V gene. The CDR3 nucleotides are TGTGCCAGCAGCCTTGCGGACAGCTGGTCTAGCAATCAGCCCCAGCATTTT. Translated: CASSLADSWSSNQPQHF.

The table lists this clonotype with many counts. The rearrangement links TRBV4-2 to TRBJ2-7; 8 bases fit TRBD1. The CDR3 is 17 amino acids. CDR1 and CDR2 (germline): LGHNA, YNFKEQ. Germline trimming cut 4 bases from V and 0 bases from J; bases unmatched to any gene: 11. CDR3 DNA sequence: TGTGCCAGCAGCCGCGAACCTCAACAGGGGGACTCCTACGAGCAGTACTTC. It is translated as CASSREPQQGDSYEQYF.

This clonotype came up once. The CDR3 DNA reads TGTGCCAGCAGCCTTCTTCGAGGGGCCTGGGAAAAACTGTTTTTT. The encoded protein is CASSLLRGAWEKLFF. J is TRBJ1-4 and V is TRBV11-2; D is possibly TRBD1 (5 bases). V was pared by 5 bases and J by 8 bases, with 18 bases between. The CDR3 runs 15 residues. Germline V gene lookup returns CDR1 SGHAT and CDR2 FQNNGV.

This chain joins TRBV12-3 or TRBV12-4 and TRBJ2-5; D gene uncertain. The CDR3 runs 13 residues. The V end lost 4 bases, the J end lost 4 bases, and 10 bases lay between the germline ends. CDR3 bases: TGTGCCAGCAGTTCGAACTCTGGAGAGACCCAGTACTTC. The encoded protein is CASSSNSGETQYF.

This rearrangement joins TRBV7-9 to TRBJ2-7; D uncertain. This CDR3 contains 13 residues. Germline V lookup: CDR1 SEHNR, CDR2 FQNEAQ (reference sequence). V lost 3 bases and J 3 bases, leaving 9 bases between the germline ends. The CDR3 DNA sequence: TGTGCCAGCAGCTTTTCGAGGATCTACGAGCAGTACTTC. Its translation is CASSFSRIYEQYF.

CDR3 sequence: CASSVVPHKPNTEAFF. Written as DNA, the CDR3 is TGTGCCAGCAGCGTAGTTCCCCACAAACCGAACACTGAAGCTTTCTTT. The chain links TRBV9 to TRBJ1-1; unclear D gene. The V gene lost 0 bases and the J gene lost 1 base, with 13 bases spanning the gap. The CDR3 has 16 residues. The germline V gene has CDR1 SGDLS and CDR2 YYNGEE.

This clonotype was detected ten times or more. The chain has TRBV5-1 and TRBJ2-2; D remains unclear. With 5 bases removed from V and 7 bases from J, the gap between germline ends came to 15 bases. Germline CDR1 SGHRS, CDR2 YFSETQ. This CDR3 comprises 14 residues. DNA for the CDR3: TGCGCCAGCAGGGCGGCGGCGGTCAGCGGGGAGCTGTTTTTT. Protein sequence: CASRAAAVSGELFF.

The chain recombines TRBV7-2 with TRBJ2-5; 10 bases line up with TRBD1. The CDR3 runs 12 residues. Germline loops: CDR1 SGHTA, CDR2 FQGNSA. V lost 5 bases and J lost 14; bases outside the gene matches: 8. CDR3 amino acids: CASSQRQGASYF. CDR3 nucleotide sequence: TGTGCCAGCAGCCAGCGACAGGGGGCCAGCTACTTC.

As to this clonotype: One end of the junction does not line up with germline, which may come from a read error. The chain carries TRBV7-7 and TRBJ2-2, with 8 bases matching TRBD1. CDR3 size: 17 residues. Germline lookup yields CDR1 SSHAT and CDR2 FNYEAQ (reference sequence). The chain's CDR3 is CASSEGPDRAVPGELFF. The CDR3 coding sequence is TGTGCTAGCAGCGAGGGTCCGGACAGGGCCGTTCCCGGGGAGCTGTTTTTT.

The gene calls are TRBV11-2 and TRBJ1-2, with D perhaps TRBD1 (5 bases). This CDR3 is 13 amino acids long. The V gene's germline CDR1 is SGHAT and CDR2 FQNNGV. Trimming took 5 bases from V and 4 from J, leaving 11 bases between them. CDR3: CASSPPQGYGYTF. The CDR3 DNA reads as TGTGCCAGCAGCCCCCCCCAGGGCTATGGCTACACCTTC. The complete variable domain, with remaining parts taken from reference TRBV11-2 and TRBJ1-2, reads EAGVAQSPRYKIIEKRQSVAFWCNPISGHATLYWYQQILGQGPKLLIQFQNNGVVDDSQLPKDRFSAERLKGVDSTLKIQPAKLEDSAVYLCASSPPQGYGYTFGSGTRLTVV.

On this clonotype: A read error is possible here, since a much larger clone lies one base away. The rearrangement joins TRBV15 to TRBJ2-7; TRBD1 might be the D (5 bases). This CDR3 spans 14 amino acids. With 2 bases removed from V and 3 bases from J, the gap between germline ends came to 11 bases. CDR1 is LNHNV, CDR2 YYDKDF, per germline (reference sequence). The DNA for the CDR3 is TGTGCCACCAGCAGATTCCAAGGGGACTACGAGCAGTACTTC. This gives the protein CATSRFQGDYEQYF.

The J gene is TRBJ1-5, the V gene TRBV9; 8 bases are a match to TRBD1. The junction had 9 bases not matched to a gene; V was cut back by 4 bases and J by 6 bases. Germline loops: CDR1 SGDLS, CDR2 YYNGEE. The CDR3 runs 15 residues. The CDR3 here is CASSLDRGSGQPQHF. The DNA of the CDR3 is TGTGCCAGCAGCTTAGACAGGGGTAGCGGTCAGCCCCAGCATTTT.

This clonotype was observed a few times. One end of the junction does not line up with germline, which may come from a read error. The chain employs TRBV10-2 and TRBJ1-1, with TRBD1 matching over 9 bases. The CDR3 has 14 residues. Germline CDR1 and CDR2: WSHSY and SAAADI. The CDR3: CTSQGQGESTEAFF. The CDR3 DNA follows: TGCACCAGCCAGGGACAGGGAGAGAGCACTGAAGCTTTCTTT.

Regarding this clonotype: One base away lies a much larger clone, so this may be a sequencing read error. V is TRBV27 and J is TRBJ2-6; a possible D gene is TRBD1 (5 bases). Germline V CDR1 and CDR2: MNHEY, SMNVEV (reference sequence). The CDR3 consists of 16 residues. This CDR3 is CASSLAGILGANVPTF. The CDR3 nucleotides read TGTGCCAGCAGTTTGGCAGGGATACTTGGGGCCAACGTCCCGACTTTC.

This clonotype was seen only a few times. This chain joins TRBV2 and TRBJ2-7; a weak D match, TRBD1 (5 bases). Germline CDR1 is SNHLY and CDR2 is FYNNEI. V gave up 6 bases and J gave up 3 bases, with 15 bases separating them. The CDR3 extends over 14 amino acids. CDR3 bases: TGTGCCAGCAGCCTGTCCGGACAAGACTACGAGCAGTACTTC. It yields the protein CASSLSGQDYEQYF.

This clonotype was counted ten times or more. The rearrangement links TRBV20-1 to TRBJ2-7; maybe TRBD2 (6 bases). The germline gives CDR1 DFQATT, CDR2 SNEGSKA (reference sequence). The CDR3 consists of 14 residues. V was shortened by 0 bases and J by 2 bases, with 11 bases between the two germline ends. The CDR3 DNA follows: TGCAGTGCTAGAGATCTGACTAGGACCTACGAGCAGTACTTC. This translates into CSARDLTRTYEQYF.